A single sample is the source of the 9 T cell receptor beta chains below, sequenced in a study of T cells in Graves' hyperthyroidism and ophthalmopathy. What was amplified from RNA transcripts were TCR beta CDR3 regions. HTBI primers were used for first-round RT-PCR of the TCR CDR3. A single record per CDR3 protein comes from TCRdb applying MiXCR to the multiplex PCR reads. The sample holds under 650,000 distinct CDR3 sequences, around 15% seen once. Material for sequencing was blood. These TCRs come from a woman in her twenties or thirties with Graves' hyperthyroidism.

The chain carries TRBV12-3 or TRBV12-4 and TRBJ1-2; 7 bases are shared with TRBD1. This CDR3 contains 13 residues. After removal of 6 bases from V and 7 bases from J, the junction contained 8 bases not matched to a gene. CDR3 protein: CASRITGALGYTF. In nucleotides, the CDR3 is TGTGCCAGCAGAATAACAGGGGCTCTTGGCTACACCTTC.

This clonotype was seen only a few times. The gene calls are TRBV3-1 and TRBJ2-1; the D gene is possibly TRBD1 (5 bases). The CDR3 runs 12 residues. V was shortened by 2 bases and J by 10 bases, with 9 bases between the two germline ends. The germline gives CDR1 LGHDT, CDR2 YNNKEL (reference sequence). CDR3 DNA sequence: TGTGCCAGCAGCCAATCAGGGTTAGAGCAGTTCTTC. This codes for CASSQSGLEQFF.

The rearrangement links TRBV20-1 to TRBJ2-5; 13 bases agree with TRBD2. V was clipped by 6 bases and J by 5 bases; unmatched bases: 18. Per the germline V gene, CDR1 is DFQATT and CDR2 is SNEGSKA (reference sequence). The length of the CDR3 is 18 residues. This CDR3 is CSATGTPPVTSGRETQYF. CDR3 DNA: TGCAGTGCAACCGGGACACCTCCTGTGACTAGCGGGAGGGAGACCCAGTACTTC.

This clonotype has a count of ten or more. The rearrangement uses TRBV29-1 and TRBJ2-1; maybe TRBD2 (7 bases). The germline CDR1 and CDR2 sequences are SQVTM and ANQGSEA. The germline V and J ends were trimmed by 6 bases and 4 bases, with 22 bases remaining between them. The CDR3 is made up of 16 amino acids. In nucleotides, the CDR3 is TGCAGCGTGGAGGGGGGCGCGGGAGCAGCGTACAATGAGCAGTTCTTC. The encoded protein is CSVEGGAGAAYNEQFF.

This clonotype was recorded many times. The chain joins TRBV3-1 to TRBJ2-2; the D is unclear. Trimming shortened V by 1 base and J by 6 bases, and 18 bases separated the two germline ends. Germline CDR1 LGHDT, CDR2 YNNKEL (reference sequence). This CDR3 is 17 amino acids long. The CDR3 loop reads CASSQAVIRVRAGELFF. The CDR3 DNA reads TGTGCCAGCAGCCAAGCTGTAATACGGGTCCGGGCCGGGGAGCTGTTTTTT. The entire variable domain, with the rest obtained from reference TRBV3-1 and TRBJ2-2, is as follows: DTAVSQTPKYLVTQMGNDKSIKCEQNLGHDTMYWYKQDSKKFLKIMFSYNNKELIINETVPNRFSPKSPDKAHLNLHINSLELGDSAVYFCASSQAVIRVRAGELFFGEGSRLTVL.

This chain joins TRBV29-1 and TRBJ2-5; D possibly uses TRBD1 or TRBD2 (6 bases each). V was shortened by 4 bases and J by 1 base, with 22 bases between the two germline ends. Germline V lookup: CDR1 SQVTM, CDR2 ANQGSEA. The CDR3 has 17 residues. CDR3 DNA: TGCAGCGTTGTGCGAGGGTTTAGCGGCAGGGGCCAAGAGACCCAGTACTTC. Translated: CSVVRGFSGRGQETQYF.

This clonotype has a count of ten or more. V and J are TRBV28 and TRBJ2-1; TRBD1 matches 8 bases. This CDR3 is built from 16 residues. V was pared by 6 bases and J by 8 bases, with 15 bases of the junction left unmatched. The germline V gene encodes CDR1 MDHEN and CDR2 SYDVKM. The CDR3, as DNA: TGTGCCAGCAGCCCCTCCGGACAGGGTAAATTCGATGAGCAGTTCTTC. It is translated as CASSPSGQGKFDEQFF.

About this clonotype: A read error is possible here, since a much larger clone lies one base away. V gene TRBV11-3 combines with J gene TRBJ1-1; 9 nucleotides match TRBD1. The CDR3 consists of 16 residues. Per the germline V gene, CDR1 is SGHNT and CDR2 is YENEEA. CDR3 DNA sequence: TGTGCCGGCAGCTTAGATGGGACAGGGTGGGTCGCTGAAGCTTTCTTT. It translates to CAGSLDGTGWVAEAFF.

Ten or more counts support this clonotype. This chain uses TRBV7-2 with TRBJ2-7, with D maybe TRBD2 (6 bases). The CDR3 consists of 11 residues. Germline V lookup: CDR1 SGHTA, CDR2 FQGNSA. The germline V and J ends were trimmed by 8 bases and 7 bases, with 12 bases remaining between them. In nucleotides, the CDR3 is TGTGCCAGCGGTCCAGGAGGGGAGCAGTACTTC. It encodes CASGPGGEQYF.